This TCR beta chain was captured by sequencing in a study of graft-versus-host responses after intestinal transplantation. Study-wide background: Recipients got multivisceral, liver-intestinal, or isolated intestinal transplants. Recipients across the board were started on anti-thymocyte globulin induction, then kept on tacrolimus and steroids for roughly 3 years. Study-wide results and limits: Some GvH clones appeared in ileal mucosa or blood before recipient bone marrow. Allografts carried high graft-versus-host to host-versus-graft clonal ratios in patients having graft-donor T cell macrochimerism.

About this clone itself: Its antigen is undetermined.

Clones were sequenced by immunoSEQ multiplex PCR, and TCRdb holds only the in-frame ones, with some missing. The data contain about 3,500 clones, approximately 94% of them singletons. This CDR3 is 12 amino acids long. V was clipped by 8 bases and J by 5 bases; unmatched bases: 4. CDR1 is MNHEY, CDR2 SMNVEV, per germline (reference sequence). The sample in question was PBMCs, obtained 11 days after intestinal transplantation. The sequence was collected from a human patient who received an intestinal transplant, so some T cells may come from the graft donor. The genes are TRBV27 and TRBJ2-5, with 8 nucleotides matching TRBD1. The CDR3 loop reads CASSRGRETQYF. For the CDR3, the DNA is TGTGCCAGCTCCAGGGGGCGGGAGACCCAGTACTTC.